The T cell receptor beta chain described here comes from a study of T cells in Graves' hyperthyroidism and ophthalmopathy. Concerning this clonotype itself: One end of the junction does not line up with germline, which may come from a read error.

CDR1 is SSHAT, CDR2 FNYEAQ, per germline (reference sequence). This CDR3 is 13 amino acids long. What was amplified from RNA transcripts were TCR beta CDR3 regions. HTBI primers drove first-round RT-PCR of the TCR CDR3. TCRdb fed the multiplex PCR reads into MiXCR, producing one record per CDR3 protein. The table lists around 530,000 distinct CDR3 sequences, about 15% of them singletons. This TCR came from a woman under 30 with Graves' ophthalmopathy. This chain joins TRBV7-7 and TRBJ1-1; D is possibly TRBD1 (6 bases). Sequencing used blood. The DNA for the CDR3 is TGTGCTAGCAGCTCCCAGAGGGGGACTGAAGCTTTCTTT. This translates into CASSSQRGTEAFF. Filled out from reference TRBV7-7 and TRBJ1-1, the complete variable domain reads GAGVSQSPRYKVTKRGQDVTLRCDPISSHATLYWYQQALGQGPEFLTYFNYEAQPDKSGLPSDRFSAERPEGSISTLTIQRTEQRDSAMYRCASSSQRGTEAFFGQGTRLTVV.